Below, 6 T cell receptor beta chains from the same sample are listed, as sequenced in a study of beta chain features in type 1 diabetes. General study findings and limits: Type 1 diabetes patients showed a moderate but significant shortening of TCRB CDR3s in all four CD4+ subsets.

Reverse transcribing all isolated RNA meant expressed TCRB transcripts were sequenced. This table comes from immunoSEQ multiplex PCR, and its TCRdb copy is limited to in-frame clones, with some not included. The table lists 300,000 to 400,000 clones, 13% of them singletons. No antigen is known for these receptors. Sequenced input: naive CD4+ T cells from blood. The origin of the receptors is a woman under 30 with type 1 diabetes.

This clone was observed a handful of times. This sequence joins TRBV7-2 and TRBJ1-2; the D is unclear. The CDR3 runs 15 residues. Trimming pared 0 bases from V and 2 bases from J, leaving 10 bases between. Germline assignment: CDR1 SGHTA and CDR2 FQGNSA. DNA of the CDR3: TGTGCCAGCAGCTTAGCGAGTCCGGGGAACTATGGCTACACCTTC. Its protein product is CASSLASPGNYGYTF.

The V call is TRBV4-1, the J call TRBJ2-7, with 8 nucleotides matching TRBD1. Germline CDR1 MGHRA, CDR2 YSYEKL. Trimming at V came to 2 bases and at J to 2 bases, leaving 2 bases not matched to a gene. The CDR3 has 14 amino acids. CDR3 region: CASSQRQGTYEQYF. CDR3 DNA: TGCGCCAGCAGCCAACGACAGGGGACCTACGAGCAGTACTTC.

The CDR3 loop is CASLSILRDTQYF. In nucleotides, the CDR3 is TGTGCCAGCCTATCAATCCTTAGAGATACGCAGTATTTT. The rearrangement joins TRBV27 to TRBJ2-3; D is undetermined. The V end was cut by 8 bases, the J end by 5 bases, with 14 bases between. The CDR3 sequence is 13 residues long. Germline V gene lookup returns CDR1 MNHEY and CDR2 SMNVEV (reference sequence).

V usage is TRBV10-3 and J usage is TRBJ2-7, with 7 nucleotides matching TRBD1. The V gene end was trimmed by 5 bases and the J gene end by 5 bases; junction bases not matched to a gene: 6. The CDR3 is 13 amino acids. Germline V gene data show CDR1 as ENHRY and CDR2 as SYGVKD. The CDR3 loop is CAISKTGSDEQYF. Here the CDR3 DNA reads TGTGCCATCAGTAAGACAGGGAGCGACGAGCAGTACTTC.

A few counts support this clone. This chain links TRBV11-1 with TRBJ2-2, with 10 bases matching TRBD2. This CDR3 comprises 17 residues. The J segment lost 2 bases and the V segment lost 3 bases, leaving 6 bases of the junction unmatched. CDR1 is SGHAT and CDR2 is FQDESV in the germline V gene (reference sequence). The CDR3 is CASSFRSLAGNTGELFF. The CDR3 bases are TGTGCCAGCAGCTTCCGGTCACTAGCGGGAAACACCGGGGAGCTGTTTTTT. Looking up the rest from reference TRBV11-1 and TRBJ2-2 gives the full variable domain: EAEVAQSPRYKITEKSQAVAFWCDPISGHATLYWYRQILGQGPELLVQFQDESVVDDSQLPKDRFSAERLKGVDSTLKIQPAELGDSAMYLCASSFRSLAGNTGELFFGEGSRLTVL.

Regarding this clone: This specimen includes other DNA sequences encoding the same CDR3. CDR3 coding DNA: TGTGCCAGCAGCTCGGACAGGGACTATGGCTACACCTTC. This encodes CASSSDRDYGYTF. The chain carries TRBV5-4 and TRBJ1-2, with 8 bases aligning to TRBD1. The V gene's germline CDR1 is SGHNT and CDR2 YYREEE (reference sequence). This CDR3 region has 13 residues. J lost 3 bases, V lost 3 bases, and 1 base had no gene match. The full variable domain, with the rest looked up from reference TRBV5-4 and TRBJ1-2, is ETGVTQSPTHLIKTRGQQVTLRCSSQSGHNTVSWYQQALGQGPQFIFQYYREEENGRGNFPPRFSGLQFPNYSSELNVNALELDDSALYLCASSSDRDYGYTFGSGTRLTVV.